The clone carrying this TCR beta chain was picked up a small number of times. The antigen remains unidentified. The sample carries other DNA sequences with the same CDR3. V dropped 7 bases and J dropped 2; count of bases not matched to a gene: 4. This CDR3 has 13 amino acids. In germline, CDR1 is MNHNY, CDR2 SVGAGI (reference sequence). A history of autoimmune disease or systemic immunosuppression excluded patients. These data originate in a study of OX40 agonist ivuxolimab in advanced cancers. Study-wide findings and caveats: Some patients who did not respond also had low normalized T-cell clonal expansion.

TCRdb's table, derived via immunoSEQ multiplex PCR, lists solely in-frame clones and lacks some. The sample contains about 54,000 clones, roughly four fifths of which appear only once. The receptor comes from an adult with an advanced solid tumor such as melanoma, head and neck, liver or kidney cancer. The chain couples TRBV6-6 to TRBJ2-7; 8 nucleotides match TRBD1. Specimen: CD4+ or CD8+ T cells sorted from blood, collected in a trial of the OX40 agonist ivuxolimab. The CDR3 nucleotides are TGTGCCAGCACCCGGGACAGGACCTACGAGCAGTACTTC. As protein: CASTRDRTYEQYF.